This record looks at one T cell receptor (beta chain) sequence and its context. Germline-derived CDR1 and CDR2 are LNHDA and SQIVND (reference sequence). Trimming took 5 bases from V and 5 from J; bases not matched to a gene: 9. This CDR3 region has 15 residues. Assay used: immunoSEQ multiplex PCR; TCRdb lists only in-frame clones, some missing. Altogether some 180,000 clones are present, 88% being singletons, with the ten largest covering under 6.5%. This sample stems from a study of blood T cell repertoires in COVID-19. About the research overall: Collection of acute and convalescent COVID-19 samples took place in the United States, Italy and Spain. T cells, B-cell-depleted T cells, or PBMCs provided the cDNA or gDNA that served as material.

This chain uses TRBV19 with TRBJ2-7, with 10 bases matching TRBD1. This TCR derives from a man aged 35-49 years with active or convalescent COVID-19. The source material was peripheral blood. The CDR3 here is CASSSPGQGKDEQYF. The CDR3 nucleotides are TGTGCCAGTAGTTCCCCGGGACAGGGGAAAGACGAGCAGTACTTC.